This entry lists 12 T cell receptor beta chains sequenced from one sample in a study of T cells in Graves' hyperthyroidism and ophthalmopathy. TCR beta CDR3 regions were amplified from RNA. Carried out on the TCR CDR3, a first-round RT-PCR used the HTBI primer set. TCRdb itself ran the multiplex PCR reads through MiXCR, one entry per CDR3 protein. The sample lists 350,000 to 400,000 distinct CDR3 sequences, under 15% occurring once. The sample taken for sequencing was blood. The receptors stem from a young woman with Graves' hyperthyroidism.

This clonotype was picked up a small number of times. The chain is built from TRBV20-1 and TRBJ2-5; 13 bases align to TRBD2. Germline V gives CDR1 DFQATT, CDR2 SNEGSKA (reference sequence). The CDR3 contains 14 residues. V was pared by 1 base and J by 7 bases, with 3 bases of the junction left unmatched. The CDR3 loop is CSARGTSGSWTQYF. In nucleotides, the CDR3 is TGCAGTGCTAGAGGGACTAGCGGGAGTTGGACCCAGTACTTC.

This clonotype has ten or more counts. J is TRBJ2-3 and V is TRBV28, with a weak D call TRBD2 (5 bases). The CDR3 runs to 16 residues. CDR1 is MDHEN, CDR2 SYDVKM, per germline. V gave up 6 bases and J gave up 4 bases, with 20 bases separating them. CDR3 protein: CASSPWPRGVSDTQYF. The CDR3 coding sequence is TGTGCCAGCAGCCCCTGGCCCCGGGGAGTGTCAGATACGCAGTATTTT. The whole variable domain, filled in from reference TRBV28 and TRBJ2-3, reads DVKVTQSSRYLVKRTGEKVFLECVQDMDHENMFWYRQDPGLGLRLIYFSYDVKMKEKGDIPEGYSVSREKKERFSLILESASTNQTSMYLCASSPWPRGVSDTQYFGPGTRLTVL.

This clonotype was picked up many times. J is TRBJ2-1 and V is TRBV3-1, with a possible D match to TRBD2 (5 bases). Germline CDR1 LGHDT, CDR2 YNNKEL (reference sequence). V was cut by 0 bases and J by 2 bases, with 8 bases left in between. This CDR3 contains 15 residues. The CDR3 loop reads CASSQDGGTYNEQFF. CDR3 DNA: TGTGCCAGCAGCCAAGATGGAGGAACCTACAATGAGCAGTTCTTC.

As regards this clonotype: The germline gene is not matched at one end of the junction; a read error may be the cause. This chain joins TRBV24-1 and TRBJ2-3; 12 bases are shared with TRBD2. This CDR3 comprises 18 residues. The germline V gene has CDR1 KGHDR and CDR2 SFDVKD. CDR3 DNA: TGTGCCATCAGTGATCTCGGGACTAGCGGGCTAAGCACAGATACGCAGTATTTT. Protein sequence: CAISDLGTSGLSTDTQYF.

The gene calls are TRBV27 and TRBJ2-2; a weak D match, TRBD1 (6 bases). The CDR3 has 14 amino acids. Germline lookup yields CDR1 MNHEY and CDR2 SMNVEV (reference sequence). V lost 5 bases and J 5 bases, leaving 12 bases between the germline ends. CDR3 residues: CASSPWQGTGELFF. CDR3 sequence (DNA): TGTGCCAGCAGTCCTTGGCAGGGGACCGGGGAGCTGTTTTTT.

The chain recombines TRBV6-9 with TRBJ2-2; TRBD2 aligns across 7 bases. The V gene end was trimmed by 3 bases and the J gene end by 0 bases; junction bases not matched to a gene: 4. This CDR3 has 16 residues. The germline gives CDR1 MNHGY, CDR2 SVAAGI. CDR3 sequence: CASSYMLAANTGELFF. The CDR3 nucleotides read TGTGCCAGCAGTTACATGCTAGCGGCGAACACCGGGGAGCTGTTTTTT.

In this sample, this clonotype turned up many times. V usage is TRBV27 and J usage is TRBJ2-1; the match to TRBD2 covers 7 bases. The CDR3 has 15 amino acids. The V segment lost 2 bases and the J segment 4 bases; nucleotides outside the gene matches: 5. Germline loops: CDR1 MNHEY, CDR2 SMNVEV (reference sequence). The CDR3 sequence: CASSLPASGYNEQFF. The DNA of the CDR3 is TGTGCCAGCAGTTTACCCGCTAGCGGTTACAATGAGCAGTTCTTC.

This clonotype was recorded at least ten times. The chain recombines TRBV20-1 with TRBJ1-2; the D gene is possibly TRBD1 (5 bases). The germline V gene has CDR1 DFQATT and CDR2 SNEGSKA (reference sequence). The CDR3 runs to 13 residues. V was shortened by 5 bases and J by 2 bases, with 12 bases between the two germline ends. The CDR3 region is CSAGQGTNYGYTF. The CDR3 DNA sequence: TGCAGTGCTGGTCAGGGTACCAACTATGGCTACACCTTC.

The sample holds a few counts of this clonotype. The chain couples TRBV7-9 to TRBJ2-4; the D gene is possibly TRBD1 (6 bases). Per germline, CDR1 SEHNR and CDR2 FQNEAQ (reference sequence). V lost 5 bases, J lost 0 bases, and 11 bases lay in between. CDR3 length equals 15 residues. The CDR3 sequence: CASSSTGLAKNIQYF. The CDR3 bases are TGTGCCAGCAGCAGTACAGGGCTAGCCAAAAACATTCAGTACTTC. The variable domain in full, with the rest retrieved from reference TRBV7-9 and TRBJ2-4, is DTGVSQNPRHKITKRGQNVTFRCDPISEHNRLYWYRQTLGQGPEFLTYFQNEAQLEKSRLLSDRFSAERPKGSFSTLEIQRTEQGDSAMYLCASSSTGLAKNIQYFGAGTRLSVL.

This CDR3 is CASSLPRTSGNTIYF. Here the CDR3 DNA reads TGTGCCAGCAGCTTACCCCGGACCTCTGGAAACACCATATATTTT. V gene TRBV7-2 combines with J gene TRBJ1-3; D gene unclear. Trimming took 2 bases from V and 0 from J, leaving 8 bases between them. CDR3 length equals 15 residues. CDR1 and CDR2 (germline): SGHTA, FQGNSA.

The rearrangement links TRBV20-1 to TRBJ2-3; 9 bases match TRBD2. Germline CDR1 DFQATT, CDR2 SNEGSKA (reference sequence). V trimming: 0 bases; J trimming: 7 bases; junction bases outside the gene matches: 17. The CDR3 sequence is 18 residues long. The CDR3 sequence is CSARDSAGGTAGGNTQYF. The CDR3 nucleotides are TGCAGTGCTAGAGATTCGGCGGGAGGGACCGCTGGGGGAAATACGCAGTATTTT.

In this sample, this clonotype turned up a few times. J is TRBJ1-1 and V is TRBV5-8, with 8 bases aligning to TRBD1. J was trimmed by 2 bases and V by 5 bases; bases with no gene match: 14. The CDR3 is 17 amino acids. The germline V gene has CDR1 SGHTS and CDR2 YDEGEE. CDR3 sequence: CASSQGRQQGANTEAFF. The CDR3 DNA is TGTGCCAGCAGTCAGGGGCGGCAGCAGGGGGCAAACACTGAAGCTTTCTTT.